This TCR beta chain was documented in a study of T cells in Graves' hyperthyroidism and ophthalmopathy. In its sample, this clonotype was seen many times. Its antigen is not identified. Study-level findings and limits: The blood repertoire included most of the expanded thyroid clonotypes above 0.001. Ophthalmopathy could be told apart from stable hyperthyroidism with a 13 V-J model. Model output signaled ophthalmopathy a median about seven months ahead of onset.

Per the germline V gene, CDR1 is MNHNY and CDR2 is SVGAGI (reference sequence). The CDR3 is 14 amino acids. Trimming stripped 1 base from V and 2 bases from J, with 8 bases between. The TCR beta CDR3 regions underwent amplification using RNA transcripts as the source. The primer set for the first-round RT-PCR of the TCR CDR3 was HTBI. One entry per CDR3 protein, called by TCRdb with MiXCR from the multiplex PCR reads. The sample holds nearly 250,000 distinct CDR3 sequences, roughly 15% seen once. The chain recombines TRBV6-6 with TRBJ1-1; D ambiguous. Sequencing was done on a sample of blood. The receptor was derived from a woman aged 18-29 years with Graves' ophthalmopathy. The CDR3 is CASSYLRGNTEAFF. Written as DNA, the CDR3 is TGTGCCAGCAGTTACTTACGGGGAAACACTGAAGCTTTCTTT.